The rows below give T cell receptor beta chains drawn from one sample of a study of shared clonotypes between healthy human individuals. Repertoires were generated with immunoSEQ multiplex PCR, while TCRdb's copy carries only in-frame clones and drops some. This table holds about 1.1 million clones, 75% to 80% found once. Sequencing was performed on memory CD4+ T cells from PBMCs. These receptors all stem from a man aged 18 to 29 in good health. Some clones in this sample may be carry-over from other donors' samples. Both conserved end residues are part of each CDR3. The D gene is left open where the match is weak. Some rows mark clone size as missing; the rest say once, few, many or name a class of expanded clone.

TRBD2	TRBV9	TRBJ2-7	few	TGTGCCAGCAGCCTCCGACTAGCGGGAGACGAGCAGTACTTC	CASSLRLAGDEQYF
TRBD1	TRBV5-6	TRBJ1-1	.	TGTGCCAGCAGCTTGATGGGACAGGTGAACACTGAAGCTTTCTTT	CASSLMGQVNTEAFF
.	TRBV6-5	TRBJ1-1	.	TGTGCCAGCAGGACAGCGGATAATACTGAAGCTTTCTTT	CASRTADNTEAFF
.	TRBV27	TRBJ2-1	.	TGTGCCAGCAGTCCGTTGGGGACTCCCACCGATGAGCAGTTCTTC	CASSPLGTPTDEQFF
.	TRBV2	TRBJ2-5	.	TGTGCCAGCCGAGGAGGGGGGGGACTCTCGGAGACCCAGTACTTC	CASRGGGGLSETQYF
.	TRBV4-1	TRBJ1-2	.	TGCGCCAGCAGCCAAGGTCAAGGGCAGGGGTACTATGGCTACACCTTC	CASSQGQGQGYYGYTF
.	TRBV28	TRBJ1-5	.	TGTGCCAGCACCGACGGGGGGACGGGAGGGAGCAATCAGCCCCAGCATTTT	CASTDGGTGGSNQPQHF
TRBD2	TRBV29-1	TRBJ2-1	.	TGCAGCGCCGGGAGGGGGGGTGAGCAGTTCTTC	CSAGRGGEQFF
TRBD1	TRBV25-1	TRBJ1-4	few	TGTGCCAGCAGTGCCTCAGGGGGCGGTGAAAAACTGTTTTTT	CASSASGGGEKLFF
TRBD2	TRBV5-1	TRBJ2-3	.	TGCGCCAGCAGCGACGGACTAGGCACAGATACGCAGTATTTT	CASSDGLGTDTQYF
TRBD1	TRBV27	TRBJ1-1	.	TGTGCCAGCAGTTTAAGGGGGCGAACTTTCTTT	CASSLRGRTFF
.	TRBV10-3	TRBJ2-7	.	TGTGCCATCAGTTCCGGGGTAAGGGACTCCTACGAGCAGTACTTC	CAISSGVRDSYEQYF
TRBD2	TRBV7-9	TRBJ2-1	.	TGTGCCAGCAGCCCGACTAGCTTATTCTCCTACAATGAGCAGTTCTTC	CASSPTSLFSYNEQFF
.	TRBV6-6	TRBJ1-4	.	TGTGCCAGCAGGGGGAATCAGGGTGATGAAAAACTGTTTTTT	CASRGNQGDEKLFF
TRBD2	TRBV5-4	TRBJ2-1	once	TGTGCCAGCAGCCCTGGGACTAGCGGGAGGATAACTGAGCAGTTCTTC	CASSPGTSGRITEQFF
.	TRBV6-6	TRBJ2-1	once	TGTGCCAGCAGTTACGGGGGGAGCTCCTACAATGAGCAGTTCTTC	CASSYGGSSYNEQFF
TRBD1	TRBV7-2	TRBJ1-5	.	TGTGCCAGCAGCTTGGGACAGGGCAAACAGCCCCAGCATTTT	CASSLGQGKQPQHF
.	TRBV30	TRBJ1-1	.	TGTGCCAGAGGGGACATCCGGAGTCGAGCTTTCTTT	CARGDIRSRAFF
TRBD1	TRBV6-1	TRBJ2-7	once	TGTGCCAGCAGGAGGGACAGGGCCTACGAGCAGTACTTC	CASRRDRAYEQYF
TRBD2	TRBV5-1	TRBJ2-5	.	TGCGCCAGCAGCTGGGCATTAGCGGGAGGGCCAGAGACCCAGTACTTC	CASSWALAGGPETQYF
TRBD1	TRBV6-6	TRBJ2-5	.	TGTGCCAGCAGCGAGGGGGCAGAGACCCAGTACTTC	CASSEGAETQYF
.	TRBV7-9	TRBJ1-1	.	TGTGCCAGCAGCTCACGCAGGGGCCGGGGTTTGGGCACTGAAGCTTTCTTT	CASSSRRGRGLGTEAFF
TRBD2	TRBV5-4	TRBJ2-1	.	TGTGCCAGCAGCTTGCCCAGCGGGAACTACAATGAGCAGTTCTTC	CASSLPSGNYNEQFF
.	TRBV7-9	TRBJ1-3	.	TGTGCCAGCAGCTTAGAAGGGTCTGGAAACACCATATATTTT	CASSLEGSGNTIYF
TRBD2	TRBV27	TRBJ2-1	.	TGTGCCAGCAGTCCAAGAACTAGCGGGAGGTACAATGAGCAGTTCTTC	CASSPRTSGRYNEQFF
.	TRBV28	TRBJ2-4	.	TGTGCCAGCTCGGGAGCGACAACCCTAGCCAAAAACATTCAGTACTTC	CASSGATTLAKNIQYF
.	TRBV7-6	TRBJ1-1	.	TGTGCCAGCAGCTTAGCCGGGAACACTGAAGCTTTCTTT	CASSLAGNTEAFF
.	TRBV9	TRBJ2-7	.	TGTGCCAGCAGCCCCACCCCCGCGGGTACCGTTTACGAGCAGTACTTC	CASSPTPAGTVYEQYF
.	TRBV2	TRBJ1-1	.	TGTGCCAGCAGTGCAGGGCCGTGGTCCACTGAAGCTTTCTTT	CASSAGPWSTEAFF
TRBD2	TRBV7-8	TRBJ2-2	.	TGTGCCAGCAGCGCCGAAGCGGGAGGCGGGGAGCTGTTTTTT	CASSAEAGGGELFF
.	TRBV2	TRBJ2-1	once	TGTGCCAGCAGTCCCTCCTTGGGCTCCTACAATGAGCAGTTCTTC	CASSPSLGSYNEQFF
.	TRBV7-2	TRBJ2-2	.	TGTGCCAGCAGCCCCAGGGCGGGGTCCGGGGAGCTGTTTTTT	CASSPRAGSGELFF
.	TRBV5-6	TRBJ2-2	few	TGTGCCAGCAGCTACAGCACCGGGGAGCTGTTTTTT	CASSYSTGELFF
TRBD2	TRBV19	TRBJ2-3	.	TGTGCCAGTAGTGTTAGCGGGAGTAGCACAGATACGCAGTATTTT	CASSVSGSSTDTQYF
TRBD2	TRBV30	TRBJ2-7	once	TGTGCCCAGCGGGACGCCTACGAGCAGTACTTC	CAQRDAYEQYF
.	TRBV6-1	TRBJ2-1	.	TGTGCCAGCGAGAGACGGGGATCCTACAATGAGCAGTTCTTC	CASERRGSYNEQFF
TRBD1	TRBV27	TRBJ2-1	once	TGTGCCAGCAGTGAAGTCCCGGGACAGGGGGCCAGTGAGCAGTTCTTC	CASSEVPGQGASEQFF
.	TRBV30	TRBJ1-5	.	TGTGCCTGGAGTGTACTGGGTCAGCCCCAGCATTTT	CAWSVLGQPQHF
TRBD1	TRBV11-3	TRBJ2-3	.	TGTGCCAGCAGCTTAGACCGATACAGGGGGACGCAGTATTTT	CASSLDRYRGTQYF
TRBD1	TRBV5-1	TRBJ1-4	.	TGCGCCAGCAGCCTGACCGGGACAGGGCTAGAAAAACTGTTTTTT	CASSLTGTGLEKLFF
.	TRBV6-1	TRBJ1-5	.	TGTGCCAGCAGTGAGGTCGGACACAACAATCAGCCCCAGCATTTT	CASSEVGHNNQPQHF
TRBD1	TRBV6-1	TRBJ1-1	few	TGTGCCAGCCACAGGGGGCGGACTGAAGCTTTCTTT	CASHRGRTEAFF
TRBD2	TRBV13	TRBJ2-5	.	TGTGCCAGCAGCTCGGGACTAGCGGGATGGGAGACCCAGTACTTC	CASSSGLAGWETQYF
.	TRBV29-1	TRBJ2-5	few	TGCAGCGTTGAATCCCGCGGGACAGAAGAGACCCAGTACTTC	CSVESRGTEETQYF
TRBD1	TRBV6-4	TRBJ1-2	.	TGTGCCAGCAGTGCTGGACAGGGCTATGGCTACACCTTC	CASSAGQGYGYTF
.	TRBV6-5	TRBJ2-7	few	TGTGCCAGCAGTTACCAGGGGCAGCAGTACTTC	CASSYQGQQYF
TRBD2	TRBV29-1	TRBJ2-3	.	TGCAGCGCCCAAGGGAGGGGTGGGACAGATACGCAGTATTTT	CSAQGRGGTDTQYF
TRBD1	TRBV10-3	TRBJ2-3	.	TGTGCCACCACGGACAGGGAAAGGGCGGATACGCAGTATTTT	CATTDRERADTQYF
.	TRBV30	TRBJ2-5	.	TGTGCCTGGGGAGGGGATAGCGGCCAAGAGACCCAGTACTTC	CAWGGDSGQETQYF
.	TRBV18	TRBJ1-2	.	TGTGCCAGCTCACCAGGGCTGCAGGGACGGGGTGGCTACACCTTC	CASSPGLQGRGGYTF
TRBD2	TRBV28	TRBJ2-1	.	TGTGCCAGCAGTCTCCCGTCTTCGCGGGAGGGCGGAAAGGAGCAGTTCTTC	CASSLPSSREGGKEQFF
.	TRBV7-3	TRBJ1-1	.	TGTGCCAGCAGCCCGACGGACACCCAGTCTGAAGCTTTCTTT	CASSPTDTQSEAFF
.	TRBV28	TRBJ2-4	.	TGTGCCAGCAGTACTGATAAAAACATTCAGTACTTC	CASSTDKNIQYF
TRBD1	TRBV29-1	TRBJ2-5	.	TGCAGCGTTGAAGAAAACAGGGGCGGCGGGACCCAGTACTTC	CSVEENRGGGTQYF
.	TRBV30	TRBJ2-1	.	TGTGCCTGGAGCGGGAACTACAATGAGCAGTTCTTC	CAWSGNYNEQFF
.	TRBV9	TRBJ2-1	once	TGTGCCAGCAGCGTAGGTGTTAGGGGTGAGCAGTTCTTC	CASSVGVRGEQFF
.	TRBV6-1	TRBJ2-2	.	TGTGCCAGCAGAATAAAGGGGTCCGGGGAGCTGTTTTTT	CASRIKGSGELFF
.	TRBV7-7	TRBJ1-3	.	TGTGCCAGCAGCCCAGGGTCCTCCTCTGGAAACACCATATATTTT	CASSPGSSSGNTIYF
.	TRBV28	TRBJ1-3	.	TGTGCCAGCAGTTTATCCGCAGCTGGAAACACCATATATTTT	CASSLSAAGNTIYF